The 29 T cell receptor beta chains below come from one sample, sequenced in a study of cytomegalovirus exposure and HLA in healthy donors. 13 Jbeta primers and 60 Vbeta primers were used for the PCR. Sequencing was performed with immunoSEQ multiplex PCR; in TCRdb, only in-frame clones are kept and a portion is missing. The table lists 200,000 to 250,000 clones, over 80% of them singletons. Sequenced material: PBMCs. The receptors here all came from a boy younger than 10 in good health and CMV-seronegative.

CDR3 DNA: TGTGCCAGCAGCCCTTGGGGGGGCGACACTGAAGCTTTCTTT. This sequence encodes CASSPWGGDTEAFF. The rearrangement links TRBV11-2 to TRBJ1-1; D is perhaps TRBD1 (6 bases). Trimming left V 5 bases short and J 3 bases short, with 13 bases between. The germline V gene has CDR1 SGHAT and CDR2 FQNNGV. The CDR3 has 14 amino acids. Full variable domain (remainder filled in from reference TRBV11-2 and TRBJ1-1): EAGVAQSPRYKIIEKRQSVAFWCNPISGHATLYWYQQILGQGPKLLIQFQNNGVVDDSQLPKDRFSAERLKGVDSTLKIQPAKLEDSAVYLCASSPWGGDTEAFFGQGTRLTVV.

V is TRBV30 and J is TRBJ2-5; TRBD1 aligns across 9 bases. The DNA end lines up better with TRBJ2-7; the J call may be wrong. Germline CDR1 and CDR2: GTSNPN and SVGIG (reference sequence). The CDR3 totals 14 residues. Here the CDR3 reads CAWSVGTGTYEQYF. The CDR3 region has the DNA TGTGCCTGGAGTGTAGGGACAGGGACCTACGAGCAGTACTTC.

This chain uses TRBV9 with TRBJ1-2; D not certain. Germline CDR1 is SGDLS and CDR2 is YYNGEE. The V and J ends lost 2 bases and 6 bases respectively, with 11 bases between them. The CDR3 covers 13 residues. Here the CDR3 reads CASSVGRVHGYTF. The CDR3 DNA is TGTGCCAGCAGCGTCGGTAGAGTACATGGCTACACCTTC.

The chain carries TRBV9 and TRBJ1-4; TRBD1 matches at 8 bases. Germline V lookup: CDR1 SGDLS, CDR2 YYNGEE. CDR3 length: 14 amino acids. Trimming took 4 bases from V and 8 from J; bases not matched to a gene: 7. The CDR3 loop reads CASSSGQGGEKLFF. The CDR3 DNA reads TGTGCCAGCAGCTCAGGACAGGGAGGGGAAAAACTGTTTTTT.

The chain has TRBV6-5 and TRBJ2-7, with 7 bases fitting TRBD1. Germline V gives CDR1 MNHEY, CDR2 SVGAGI. V gave up 6 bases and J gave up 2 bases; unmatched junction bases: 7. This CDR3 spans 14 amino acids. The CDR3, as DNA: TGTGCCAGCAGACCGGGACAGCTGCCCTACGAGCAGTACTTC. Protein product: CASRPGQLPYEQYF.

The V gene is TRBV7-9, the J gene TRBJ2-7; 10 positions agree with TRBD2. CDR1 and CDR2 (germline): SEHNR, FQNEAQ (reference sequence). The CDR3 extends over 15 amino acids. V trimming: 1 base; J trimming: 6 bases; junction bases outside the gene matches: 6. CDR3 protein: CASSLVAPSGGEQYF. The CDR3 coding sequence is TGTGCCAGCAGCTTAGTAGCCCCTAGCGGGGGCGAGCAGTACTTC.

The chain has TRBV4-2 and TRBJ2-7; possibly TRBD2 for D (5 bases). V was trimmed by 0 bases and J by 3 bases, leaving 12 bases between them. Germline V gene sequence: CDR1 LGHNA, CDR2 YNFKEQ. CDR3 length equals 15 residues. The CDR3 reads CASSQDTDSHYEQYF. CDR3 DNA: TGTGCCAGCAGCCAAGATACGGACTCCCACTACGAGCAGTACTTC.

The chain is built from TRBV7-8 and TRBJ1-2, with 7 bases aligning to TRBD1. The germline CDR1 and CDR2 sequences are SGHVS and FQNEAQ. V was clipped by 5 bases and J by 4 bases; unmatched bases: 7. CDR3 length: 14 amino acids. The CDR3 DNA reads TGTGCCAGCAGCAGTCGACAGGGCCCCTATGGCTACACCTTC. It specifies CASSSRQGPYGYTF.

The chain recombines TRBV4-2 with TRBJ2-2, with 8 bases lining up with TRBD1. The germline V gene has CDR1 LGHNA and CDR2 YNFKEQ. V lost 1 base to trimming and J lost 4 bases; unmatched junction nucleotides: 2. The CDR3 covers 15 residues. CDR3 nucleotide sequence: TGTGCCAGCAGCCAAGTCGACAGGGGCACCGGGGAGCTGTTTTTT. It codes for CASSQVDRGTGELFF.

Regarding this clone: The conserved closing phenylalanine or tryptophan is absent in this CDR3, likely reflecting a read error. The chain joins TRBV5-6 to TRBJ1-1; the D is unclear. The CDR3 is 15 amino acids. Trimming cost V 4 bases and J 5 bases, with 18 bases left between them. CDR1 SGHDT and CDR2 YYEEEE come from the germline V gene. As DNA, the CDR3 is TGTGCCAGCAGCCCAGAGATGGGGATGAGGACTGAAGCTTTCTCT. This gives the protein CASSPEMGMRTEAFS.

The J gene is TRBJ2-1, the V gene TRBV11-3; tentative D call: TRBD2 (7 bases). V lost 5 bases to trimming and J lost 9 bases, with 20 bases between them. Germline CDR1 reads SGHNT; CDR2 reads YENEEA. This CDR3 is 15 amino acids long. The CDR3 loop is CASSPLGGGSREQFF. DNA for the CDR3: TGTGCCAGCAGCCCACTGGGAGGGGGGTCTCGTGAGCAGTTCTTC.

V usage is TRBV2 and J usage is TRBJ1-1, with D perhaps TRBD1 (5 bases). This CDR3 has 13 amino acids. Germline lookup yields CDR1 SNHLY and CDR2 FYNNEI. With 2 bases removed from V and 11 bases from J, the gap between germline ends came to 15 bases. The chain's CDR3 is CASSESGLGGAFF. CDR3 coding DNA: TGTGCCAGCAGTGAATCAGGGCTGGGAGGGGCTTTCTTT. The variable domain in full, completed from reference TRBV2 and TRBJ1-1, reads EPEVTQTPSHQVTQMGQEVILRCVPISNHLYFYWYRQILGQKVEFLVSFYNNEISEKSEIFDDQFSVERPDGSNFTLKIRSTKLEDSAMYFCASSESGLGGAFFGQGTRLTVV.

J is TRBJ1-1 and V is TRBV6-1; D gene ambiguous. The CDR3 has 11 residues. CDR1 is MNHNS, CDR2 SASEGT, per germline. Trimming stripped 4 bases from V and 7 bases from J, with 7 bases between. CDR3 sequence: CASSARVEAFF. Here the CDR3 DNA reads TGTGCCAGCAGTGCTCGGGTTGAAGCTTTCTTT.

V gene TRBV5-8 combines with J gene TRBJ1-2; D not certain. This CDR3 comprises 13 residues. V dropped 4 bases and J dropped 8 bases, with 15 bases sitting between them. Per the germline V gene, CDR1 is SGHTS and CDR2 is YDEGEE. The CDR3 DNA sequence: TGTGCCAGCAGCCTAAGTCGGTCCTCCGGCTACACCTTC. Translation: CASSLSRSSGYTF.

This clone appeared a single time. The chain is built from TRBV9 and TRBJ2-7, with D perhaps matching TRBD2 (7 bases). Looked up from germline, CDR1 is SGDLS and CDR2 is YYNGEE. Trimming took off 3 bases at V and 0 bases at J, with 10 bases between the two ends. This CDR3 is 14 amino acids long. CDR3 in amino acids: CASSEGGVSYEQYF. The CDR3 DNA follows: TGTGCCAGCAGCGAAGGGGGGGTCTCCTACGAGCAGTACTTC.

The V gene is TRBV2, the J gene TRBJ1-3; D is uncertain. The CDR3 is made up of 14 amino acids. Germline CDR1 is SNHLY and CDR2 is FYNNEI. Trimming removed 5 bases at V and 0 bases at J, with 8 bases between. The CDR3 coding sequence is TGTGCCAGCAGTCAATACTACTCTGGAAACACCATATATTTT. This codes for CASSQYYSGNTIYF. The full variable domain, its missing parts supplied by reference TRBV2 and TRBJ1-3, is EPEVTQTPSHQVTQMGQEVILRCVPISNHLYFYWYRQILGQKVEFLVSFYNNEISEKSEIFDDQFSVERPDGSNFTLKIRSTKLEDSAMYFCASSQYYSGNTIYFGEGSWLTVV.

This chain links TRBV4-1 with TRBJ1-4, with D maybe TRBD1 (5 bases). Trimming removed 4 bases from V and 5 bases from J, with 17 bases in between. The germline CDR1 and CDR2 sequences are MGHRA and YSYEKL. The CDR3 has 16 residues. CDR3 residues: CASSPTGGGENEKLFF. The CDR3 DNA is TGCGCCAGCAGCCCTACTGGCGGGGGGGAGAATGAAAAACTGTTTTTT.

The CDR3 DNA sequence: TGTGCCAGCGGAAAAGCGGGCACTGAAGCTTTCTTT. Translating gives CASGKAGTEAFF. The J gene is TRBJ1-1, the V gene TRBV6-5; D is unclear. Germline V lookup: CDR1 MNHEY, CDR2 SVGAGI. The CDR3 totals 12 residues. V was trimmed by 8 bases and J by 4 bases, leaving 11 bases between them.

This rearrangement joins TRBV29-1 to TRBJ1-1; 7 bases map to TRBD1. Unmatched junction bases numbered 9, after V lost 7 bases and J lost 1 base. The CDR3 sequence is 14 residues long. CDR1 and CDR2 (germline): SQVTM, ANQGSEA. CDR3 sequence (DNA): TGCAGCGCCAACGTGGGACAGTGGAACACTGAAGCTTTCTTT. Its protein is CSANVGQWNTEAFF.

This clone has only a few counts. The chain couples TRBV4-1 to TRBJ2-2; D may be TRBD2 (7 bases). CDR1 MGHRA and CDR2 YSYEKL come from the germline V gene. This CDR3 region has 16 residues. V was clipped by 4 bases and J by 4 bases, with 16 bases between them. The CDR3 DNA is TGCGCCAGCAGCCTTCCATACAGGGAGGGCACCGGGGAGCTGTTTTTT. Its translation is CASSLPYREGTGELFF.

J is TRBJ1-1 and V is TRBV29-1; 9 nucleotides line up with TRBD1. The CDR3 runs 16 residues. Trimming at V came to 6 bases and at J to 2 bases, leaving 13 bases not matched to a gene. Germline V lookup: CDR1 SQVTM, CDR2 ANQGSEA. CDR3 coding DNA: TGCAGCGTCTTACGGGACAGGGTAGATACCAACACTGAAGCTTTCTTT. Amino acid sequence: CSVLRDRVDTNTEAFF.

The chain is built from TRBV30 and TRBJ1-5; D is perhaps TRBD1 (6 bases). The CDR3 has 13 amino acids. Trimming pared 1 base from V and 4 bases from J, leaving 8 bases between. The germline gives CDR1 GTSNPN, CDR2 SVGIG (reference sequence). The CDR3 is CAWSADRNQPQHF. DNA for the CDR3: TGTGCCTGGAGTGCCGACAGGAATCAGCCCCAGCATTTT.

This chain connects TRBV27 to TRBJ2-5; TRBD1 matches 9 bases. V shed 4 bases and J 1 base; nucleotides not matched to a gene: 7. Germline V CDR1 and CDR2: MNHEY, SMNVEV (reference sequence). This CDR3 has 16 amino acids. DNA for the CDR3: TGTGCCAGCAGTTACAGGACAGGGGTGGTCCAAGAGACCCAGTACTTC. Its translation is CASSYRTGVVQETQYF.

The table lists this clone with a few counts. The chain is built from TRBV2 and TRBJ1-4; 8 nucleotides match TRBD1. There are 15 residues in the CDR3. Germline CDR1 reads SNHLY; CDR2 reads FYNNEI. Trimming took 3 bases from V and 3 from J; bases not matched to a gene: 3. CDR3 protein: CASSDARGPNEKLFF. In DNA form, the CDR3 reads TGTGCCAGCAGTGATGCCAGGGGGCCTAATGAAAAACTGTTTTTT.

The CDR3, as DNA: TGCGCCAGCAGCCCGGTGGGGGTAGCGGGAGGGTACGATGAGCAGTTCTTC. Amino acids: CASSPVGVAGGYDEQFF. The chain recombines TRBV5-1 with TRBJ2-1; 11 positions match TRBD2. This CDR3 is built from 17 residues. Germline V gene lookup returns CDR1 SGHRS and CDR2 YFSETQ. The trim removed 4 bases at V and 8 bases at J, leaving 14 bases unmatched.

The J gene is TRBJ1-1, the V gene TRBV7-2; perhaps TRBD1 as D (5 bases). The germline V gene has CDR1 SGHTA and CDR2 FQGNSA. V lost 6 bases to trimming and J lost 7 bases, with 18 bases between them. The CDR3 runs 14 residues. Here the CDR3 reads CASRPTTGGGEAFF. The CDR3 bases are TGTGCCAGCAGGCCTACCACGGGGGGGGGTGAAGCTTTCTTT.

With regard to this clone: Other DNA sequences in the same sample also yield this CDR3. The chain employs TRBV11-2 and TRBJ2-3, with D uncertain. The CDR3 covers 12 residues. Germline-derived CDR1 and CDR2 are SGHAT and FQNNGV. V lost 4 bases and J lost 2, with 4 bases in between. CDR3 in amino acids: CASSSSTDTQYF. Here the CDR3 DNA reads TGTGCCAGCAGCTCTTCCACAGATACGCAGTATTTT.

The gene calls are TRBV11-2 and TRBJ2-1; maybe TRBD2 (6 bases). Germline CDR1 SGHAT, CDR2 FQNNGV. The CDR3 is 20 amino acids. V gave up 0 bases and J gave up 4 bases, with 25 bases separating them. The CDR3 sequence is CASSLESRGGGGAKYNEQFF. In DNA form, the CDR3 reads TGTGCCAGCAGCTTAGAGTCAAGGGGAGGAGGTGGGGCGAAGTACAATGAGCAGTTCTTC.

This clone has only a few counts. V and J are TRBV10-3 and TRBJ1-2; possibly TRBD1 for D (5 bases). The CDR3 sequence is 13 residues long. The germline gives CDR1 ENHRY, CDR2 SYGVKD. The germline V and J ends were trimmed by 3 bases and 7 bases, with 12 bases remaining between them. The CDR3 protein is CAISDRDFGGYTF. In DNA form, the CDR3 reads TGTGCCATCAGTGACAGGGATTTCGGTGGCTACACCTTC.